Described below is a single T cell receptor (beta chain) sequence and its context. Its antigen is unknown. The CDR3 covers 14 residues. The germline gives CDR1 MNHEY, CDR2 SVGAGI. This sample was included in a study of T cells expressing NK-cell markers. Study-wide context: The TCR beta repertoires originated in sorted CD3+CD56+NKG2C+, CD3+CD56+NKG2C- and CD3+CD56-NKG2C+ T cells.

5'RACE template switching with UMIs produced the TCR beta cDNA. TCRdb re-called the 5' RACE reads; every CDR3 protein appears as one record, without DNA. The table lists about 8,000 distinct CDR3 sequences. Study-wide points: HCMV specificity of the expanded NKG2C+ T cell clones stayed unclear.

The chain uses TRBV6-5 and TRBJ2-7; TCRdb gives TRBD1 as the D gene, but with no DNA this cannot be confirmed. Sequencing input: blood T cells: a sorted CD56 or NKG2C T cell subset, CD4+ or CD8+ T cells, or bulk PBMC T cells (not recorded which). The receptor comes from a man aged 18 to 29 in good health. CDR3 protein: CASSYWDKTYEQYF.